This T cell receptor (beta chain) appears in the sequencing data of a study of monozygotic twins with inflammatory bowel disease. UMIs were attached via template switching, each with a 6-nucleotide sample barcode. TCRdb reprocessed the 5' RACE reads; each CDR3 protein has one entry and no DNA is given. The sample table includes tens of thousands of distinct CDR3 sequences. CDR3 length: 12 residues. Germline lookup yields CDR1 MNHEY and CDR2 SVGEGT. By frequency, this clonotype is medium-sized. Antigen specificity is unknown. Study-level results: Clonotypes shared with others were fewer in IBD patients than in healthy twins, especially with disease activity. T cell subtypes that differed could not be told apart. Repertoire similarity did not separate concordant from discordant twins, possibly from limited power.

The receptor's source is a human donor with ulcerative colitis or Crohn's disease, or a healthy co-twin of an affected twin (not recorded which). The sequenced sample consisted of blood. The chain employs TRBV6-2 or TRBV6-3 and TRBJ1-2; without DNA, the TCRdb call of TRBD1 cannot be checked. CDR3 protein: CASTRQGNGYTF.